This T cell receptor (beta chain) is from a study of shared clonotypes between healthy human individuals. The CDR3 loop spans 17 amino acids. Germline loops: CDR1 LNHDA, CDR2 SQIVND (reference sequence). Unmatched junction bases numbered 11, after V lost 2 bases and J lost 8 bases. Each sample came from a Caucasian adult donor living in Nashville, Tennessee. The method was immunoSEQ multiplex PCR; TCRdb's version includes in-frame clones alone and lacks a portion of them. The data hold 400,000 to 500,000 clones, with 79% observed a single time. This receptor was taken from a woman aged 40 to 50 in good health. Some clones in this sample may be carry-over from other donors' samples. V usage is TRBV19 and J usage is TRBJ2-4; 11 bases fit TRBD2. Source material: PBMCs. The CDR3, as DNA: TGTGCCAGTAGTATAAGTTCTAGCGGGAGGATCATGGACATTCAGTACTTC. It codes for CASSISSSGRIMDIQYF.